Presented here are 22 T cell receptor beta chains from one specimen sequenced in a study of blood T cell repertoires in COVID-19. Here immunoSEQ multiplex PCR was the method, and the copy in TCRdb shows in-frame clones only, minus some. This sample has about 180,000 clones, with approximately 89% found just once. The specimen was PBMCs or T cells enriched from blood (not recorded which). These TCRs come from a man in his forties who had recovered from COVID-19.

This clone occurred once. This chain connects TRBV19 to TRBJ2-3; D possibly corresponds to TRBD2 (5 bases). The length of the CDR3 is 15 residues. Germline values: CDR1 LNHDA, CDR2 SQIVND (reference sequence). V was trimmed by 1 base and J by 3 bases, leaving 11 bases between them. DNA for the CDR3: TGTGCCAGTAGTATAGGCGAGGGTTGGACAGATACGCAGTATTTT. It specifies CASSIGEGWTDTQYF.

This sequence joins TRBV5-4 and TRBJ2-1, with D unresolved. This CDR3 is built from 12 residues. CDR1 SGHNT and CDR2 YYREEE come from the germline V gene (reference sequence). Trimming left V 3 bases short and J 9 bases short, with 10 bases between. The CDR3 region has the DNA TGTGCCAGCAGCTCAGGCCTGGGTGAGCAGTTCTTC. Translation: CASSSGLGEQFF. Based on the CDR3 plus reference TRBV5-4 and TRBJ2-1, the full variable domain is ETGVTQSPTHLIKTRGQQVTLRCSSQSGHNTVSWYQQALGQGPQFIFQYYREEENGRGNFPPRFSGLQFPNYSSELNVNALELDDSALYLCASSSGLGEQFFGPGTRLTVL.

The chain links TRBV4-1 to TRBJ2-6; D gene ambiguous. Trimming stripped 3 bases from V and 2 bases from J, with 11 bases between. The CDR3 totals 16 residues. Germline V gene sequence: CDR1 MGHRA, CDR2 YSYEKL. In DNA form, the CDR3 reads TGCGCCAGCAGCCAGGTATTTACAACTGGGGCCAACGTCCTGACTTTC. It translates to CASSQVFTTGANVLTF.

This clone was picked up one time. This chain connects TRBV30 to TRBJ1-5, with no clear D. V lost 0 bases, J lost 5 bases, and 8 bases lay in between. This CDR3 spans 13 amino acids. Germline CDR1 GTSNPN, CDR2 SVGIG (reference sequence). As DNA, the CDR3 is TGTGCCTGGAGTGTACGGGATCATCAGCCCCAGCATTTT. This codes for CAWSVRDHQPQHF.

This chain links TRBV10-3 with TRBJ2-3, with 9 bases fitting TRBD1. J was trimmed by 4 bases and V by 3 bases; bases with no gene match: 8. Germline assignment: CDR1 ENHRY and CDR2 SYGVKD. The length of the CDR3 is 16 residues. CDR3 residues: CAISEGGQGGPDTQYF. The DNA of the CDR3 is TGTGCCATCAGTGAAGGGGGACAGGGCGGCCCAGATACGCAGTATTTT.

V usage is TRBV11-1 and J usage is TRBJ1-2; a possible D gene is TRBD1 (6 bases). V was clipped by 5 bases and J by 6 bases, with 13 bases between them. Germline lookup yields CDR1 SGHAT and CDR2 FQDESV (reference sequence). This CDR3 has 13 residues. CDR3 loop: CASSSLTGNGYTF. In nucleotides, the CDR3 is TGTGCCAGCAGCAGCCTCACAGGGAATGGCTACACCTTC.

The rearrangement joins TRBV11-2 to TRBJ1-6; 7 bases match TRBD1. V dropped 1 base and J dropped 6; count of bases not matched to a gene: 9. This CDR3 has 17 residues. From germline, CDR1 is SGHAT and CDR2 FQNNGV. The CDR3 region is CASSLGSEGAANSPLHF. DNA for the CDR3: TGTGCCAGCAGCTTAGGGTCGGAGGGGGCGGCTAATTCACCCCTCCACTTT.

The sample holds one count of this clone. The V gene is TRBV7-9, the J gene TRBJ2-3; 10 bases align to TRBD2. Germline lookup yields CDR1 SEHNR and CDR2 FQNEAQ (reference sequence). With 3 bases clipped from V and 7 bases from J, the junction kept 7 bases outside the gene matches. The CDR3 has 15 residues. The CDR3 DNA reads as TGTGCCAGCAGCTTGGGGCTAGCGGGAGTAAATACGCAGTATTTT. As protein: CASSLGLAGVNTQYF.

Points on this clone: This sample includes further DNA sequences coding for the same CDR3. The chain carries TRBV24-1 and TRBJ2-5, with TRBD1 identical over 11 bases. Germline V lookup: CDR1 KGHDR, CDR2 SFDVKD. CDR3 length equals 15 residues. The V segment lost 3 bases and the J segment 5 bases; nucleotides outside the gene matches: 4. The CDR3 loop is CATSDPGQGVETQYF. CDR3 nucleotide sequence: TGTGCCACCAGTGATCCGGGACAGGGGGTGGAGACCCAGTACTTC.

This clone came up a few times. The chain employs TRBV28 and TRBJ2-7; possibly TRBD2 for D (5 bases). In germline, CDR1 is MDHEN, CDR2 SYDVKM. V was clipped by 1 base and J by 3 bases, with 13 bases between them. The CDR3 is made up of 15 amino acids. The CDR3 region has the DNA TGTGCCAGCAGTTTATCGGAGGTTCTCATCTACGAGCAGTACTTC. Protein sequence: CASSLSEVLIYEQYF.

This clone was seen ten or more times. The chain uses TRBV28 and TRBJ2-1; 16 bases line up with TRBD2. The CDR3 covers 18 residues. Germline-derived CDR1 and CDR2 are MDHEN and SYDVKM. Unmatched junction bases numbered 13, after V lost 7 bases and J lost 7 bases. Here the CDR3 reads CASTLLKGLAGGRNEQFF. As DNA, the CDR3 is TGTGCCAGCACCCTGTTAAAGGGACTAGCGGGAGGGAGGAATGAGCAGTTCTTC. The whole variable domain, filled in from reference TRBV28 and TRBJ2-1, reads DVKVTQSSRYLVKRTGEKVFLECVQDMDHENMFWYRQDPGLGLRLIYFSYDVKMKEKGDIPEGYSVSREKKERFSLILESASTNQTSMYLCASTLLKGLAGGRNEQFFGPGTRLTVL.

This chain joins TRBV28 and TRBJ2-7, with 8 nucleotides matching TRBD2. There are 14 residues in the CDR3. Germline V gene lookup returns CDR1 MDHEN and CDR2 SYDVKM. After removal of 8 bases from V and 0 bases from J, the junction contained 6 bases not matched to a gene. The CDR3 spells CASYPGGTSYEQYF. DNA for the CDR3: TGTGCCAGCTATCCGGGGGGGACCTCCTACGAGCAGTACTTC.

The V call is TRBV3-1 (or the pseudogene TRBV3-2), the J call TRBJ1-5; no definite D call. Per germline, CDR1 LGHDT and CDR2 YNNKEL (reference sequence). Trimming cost V 4 bases and J 4 bases, with 8 bases left between them. The CDR3 runs 13 residues. Written as DNA, the CDR3 is TGTGCCAGCAGCCCTCAGACTAATCAGCCCCAGCATTTT. Its protein product is CASSPQTNQPQHF.

This clone was seen a single time. The chain uses TRBV19 and TRBJ1-2, with 7 positions matching TRBD1. The CDR3 extends over 15 amino acids. From germline, CDR1 is LNHDA and CDR2 SQIVND (reference sequence). V was pared by 7 bases and J by 5 bases, with 13 bases of the junction left unmatched. The DNA of the CDR3 is TGTGCCAGTAAGGGGGCGGAAGCTTTATCTTATGGCTACACCTTC. Its protein product is CASKGAEALSYGYTF.

This clone was detected a few times. CDR3 sequence: CASSPAGSYGYTF. The CDR3 DNA is TGTGCCAGCAGCCCCGCGGGGAGCTATGGCTACACCTTC. The chain has TRBV6-5 and TRBJ1-2; no reliable D call. V gave up 6 bases and J gave up 4 bases, with 12 bases separating them. CDR3 length: 13 residues. Per germline, CDR1 MNHEY and CDR2 SVGAGI.

The chain has TRBV6-5 and TRBJ1-1; D not resolved. This CDR3 contains 14 residues. Trimming left V 7 bases short and J 2 bases short, with 14 bases between. CDR1 MNHEY and CDR2 SVGAGI come from the germline V gene. CDR3 sequence: CASNLARGNTEAFF. For the CDR3, the DNA is TGTGCCAGCAACCTCGCACGGGGAAACACTGAAGCTTTCTTT.

J is TRBJ2-1 and V is TRBV5-1; weak D call: TRBD2 (5 bases). CDR1 and CDR2 (germline): SGHRS, YFSETQ. This CDR3 contains 17 residues. V was pared by 3 bases and J by 0 bases, with 16 bases between. The CDR3 loop reads CASSSNLAASSYNEQFF. In DNA form, the CDR3 reads TGCGCCAGCAGCTCCAACCTAGCCGCGAGCTCCTACAATGAGCAGTTCTTC.

This clone was detected once. The rearrangement links TRBV5-4 to TRBJ1-2; 7 bases fit TRBD1. V shed 7 bases, J shed 5 bases, and the junction held 11 bases outside the gene matches. The CDR3 extends over 14 amino acids. Germline lookup yields CDR1 SGHNT and CDR2 YYREEE (reference sequence). The CDR3: CASGVAGQTYGYTF. CDR3 in DNA: TGTGCCAGCGGAGTTGCGGGACAGACTTATGGCTACACCTTC.

This rearrangement joins TRBV2 to TRBJ2-2; possible D gene TRBD2, 5 bases. Germline values: CDR1 SNHLY, CDR2 FYNNEI. V was clipped by 8 bases and J by 7 bases, with 17 bases between them. The CDR3 extends over 14 amino acids. CDR3 coding DNA: TGTGCCAGCTGTCCTAGCCGGGTGGGCGGGGAGCTGTTTTTT. It translates to CASCPSRVGGELFF. The entire variable domain, with the rest obtained from reference TRBV2 and TRBJ2-2, is as follows: EPEVTQTPSHQVTQMGQEVILRCVPISNHLYFYWYRQILGQKVEFLVSFYNNEISEKSEIFDDQFSVERPDGSNFTLKIRSTKLEDSAMYFCASCPSRVGGELFFGEGSRLTVL.

In its sample, this clone was seen a few times. The J gene is TRBJ1-5, the V gene TRBV7-8; 9 bases agree with TRBD1. The CDR3 totals 16 residues. With V trimmed by 4 bases and J by 6 bases, 10 bases remained unmatched. CDR1 is SGHVS, CDR2 FQNEAQ, per germline. The CDR3 region is CASSSRDRVFGQPQHF. The CDR3 coding sequence is TGTGCCAGCAGCTCCCGGGACAGGGTTTTCGGTCAGCCCCAGCATTTT.

J is TRBJ2-1 and V is TRBV18; TRBD2 agrees at 11 bases. This CDR3 contains 14 residues. Germline CDR1 is KGHSH and CDR2 is LQKENI. V shed 2 bases, J shed 9 bases, and the junction held 3 bases outside the gene matches. CDR3 DNA sequence: TGTGCCAGCTCACCAATAGGGACTAGCGGTGAGCAGTTCTTC. Protein: CASSPIGTSGEQFF.

This chain links TRBV18 with TRBJ1-5; TRBD1 might be the D (6 bases). The V gene's germline CDR1 is KGHSH and CDR2 LQKENI. CDR3 length: 13 residues. Trimming stripped 5 bases from V and 3 bases from J, with 8 bases between. As DNA, the CDR3 is TGTGCCAGCTCAACAGGGTTCAATCAGCCCCAGCATTTT. Protein: CASSTGFNQPQHF.